This is a list of T cell receptor beta chains from one sample in a study of CD8 T cells in ankylosing spondylitis. From the 5' RACE reads, TCRdb called clonotypes with MiXCR, one entry per CDR3 protein. The data hold about 69,000 distinct CDR3 sequences, with about 5.7% observed a single time. The source material was blood, either unsorted or a sorted T cell fraction (not recorded which). All receptors derive from a male donor with ankylosing spondylitis or in good health (not recorded which). The CDR3 runs from the conserved cysteine through the conserved F or W. Only part of the rows carry a size: once, few, many, or a class if the clone is expanded.

many TRBV28 15 CASSSPTGTPYEQYF
many TRBV20-1 15 CSARAVGGVNQPQHF
many TRBV5-1 16 CASTPLGGTQNTEAFF
. TRBV6-5 14 CASSYSINVPQAFF
many TRBV7-6 13 CASSFSGFNEQFF
many TRBV29-1 13 CSVTVGSSSTQYF
many TRBV20-1 14 CSARHGVDTGELFF
many TRBV28 16 CASTRGPPSGANVLTF
many TRBV29-1 14 CSARGTGGTGELFF
many TRBV3-1 14 CASSQDAGGYGYTF
many TRBV29-1 12 CSERYGGETQYF
many TRBV7-6 12 CASSPPAGELFF
many TRBV6-2/TRBV6-3 13 CASSYGRPYEQYF
many TRBV9 15 CASSVDDRRGETQYF
many TRBV5-1 14 CASSIGQGGNTIYF
many TRBV10-1 15 CASSESGDLYYEQYF
. TRBV5-5 13 CASSLGPGDEQFF
many TRBV20-1 14 CSARVRQMAPGYTF
many TRBV18 15 CASSALGQLQETQYF
many TRBV20-1 16 CCARDSSGGPRGAQYF
many TRBV2 13 CASSDGRNTEAFF
many TRBV12-5 11 CASGLRETQYF
many TRBV19 15 CASTISARENTEAFF
many TRBV5-1 15 CASRPGTGAYNEQFF
many TRBV7-8 16 CASSSGLAGSTDTQYF
many TRBV20-1 14 CSASKTVQGDEQFF
many TRBV4-1 16 CASSQDLVAGYLEQYF
many TRBV5-1 15 CASSSKTGLNTEAFF
few TRBV6-1 15 CASSKQGDGTGELFF
many TRBV20-1 15 CSAREVTGPNQPQHF
many TRBV24-1 14 CATSDTRTHNEQFF
many TRBV10-3 14 CAISDQTGEYEQYF
many TRBV2 15 CASRIQGATKNIQYF
many TRBV4-1 16 CASSQDGGGRPDTQYF
. TRBV10-3 13 CAISGGLYTEAFF
many TRBV2 13 CASNGQAGHEQFF
many TRBV10-3 13 CAIRDPREETQYF
many TRBV12-3/TRBV12-4 12 CASSLEQGRPFF
many TRBV6-5 13 CASSYSQNAEAFF
. TRBV14 14 CASSQVITNSPLHF
many TRBV10-3 14 CAISGDRGNQPQHF
many TRBV6-2/TRBV6-3 15 CASSSRGGAWAEQYF
many TRBV6-2/TRBV6-3 13 CASRNPNTGELFF
many TRBV29-1 15 CSVVKSGANTGELFF
many TRBV20-1 11 CSARGGLRYTF
many TRBV7-2 11 CASSYKETQYF
many TRBV24-1 16 CATSEKGQGRSYEQYF
few TRBV3-1 19 CATSQARERTGLYYNEQFF